These 10 T cell receptor beta chains came from one sample sequenced in a study of blood T cell repertoires in COVID-19. Sequencing was performed with immunoSEQ multiplex PCR; in TCRdb, only in-frame clones are kept and a portion is missing. The table shows about 190,000 clones, with 70% to 80% occurring only once. Sequenced: peripheral blood. The receptor set was obtained from a woman in her 50s with acute or convalescent COVID-19.

The chain couples TRBV24-1 to TRBJ1-3, with D perhaps TRBD1 (6 bases). The CDR3 has 15 residues. The V gene's germline CDR1 is KGHDR and CDR2 SFDVKD. The V and J ends lost 6 bases and 5 bases respectively, with 16 bases between them. CDR3 sequence reads: CATSRRGAVRNTIYF. For the CDR3, the DNA is TGTGCCACCAGTCGTCGGGGGGCAGTTAGAAACACCATATATTTT.

V usage is TRBV30 and J usage is TRBJ2-1, with 10 bases fitting TRBD2. Germline CDR1 reads GTSNPN; CDR2 reads SVGIG (reference sequence). The J segment lost 8 bases and the V segment lost 0 bases, leaving 7 bases of the junction unmatched. The CDR3 has 15 amino acids. The CDR3 bases are TGTGCCTGGAGTGTAGCTAGCGGGAGTGGGGATGAGCAGTTCTTC. Its translation is CAWSVASGSGDEQFF.

The J gene is TRBJ2-5, the V gene TRBV24-1; 8 nucleotides line up with TRBD1. CDR1 KGHDR and CDR2 SFDVKD come from the germline V gene. Trimming removed 5 bases from V and 2 bases from J; junction bases left unmatched: 9. The CDR3 has 16 residues. CDR3 coding DNA: TGTGCCACCAGTGGGGTAGGGCAGGGGGCACAAGAGACCCAGTACTTC. Protein product: CATSGVGQGAQETQYF.

This clone was counted a few times. This chain links TRBV6-5 with TRBJ2-1, with 10 bases aligning to TRBD2. The germline gives CDR1 MNHEY, CDR2 SVGAGI. The CDR3 has 16 residues. The V and J ends lost 4 bases and 1 base, in that order; junction bases with no gene match: 4. The CDR3 sequence: CASSSQLAGSYNEQFF. In DNA, the CDR3 is TGTGCCAGCAGTTCTCAACTAGCGGGATCCTACAATGAGCAGTTCTTC.

This chain uses TRBV28 with TRBJ1-2; 9 nucleotides match TRBD1. The junction had 8 bases not matched to a gene; V was cut back by 4 bases and J by 8 bases. The germline V gene encodes CDR1 MDHEN and CDR2 SYDVKM. This CDR3 contains 14 residues. Written as DNA, the CDR3 is TGTGCCAGCAGTTCCATCGGGACAGGGAAGGGCTACACCTTC. Amino acid sequence: CASSSIGTGKGYTF.

DNA of the CDR3: TGTGCCAGCAGCTTAGATAGGGGCCCCTATGGCTACACCTTC. Its protein product is CASSLDRGPYGYTF. This chain connects TRBV11-2 to TRBJ1-2, with D possibly being TRBD1 (5 bases). The length of the CDR3 is 14 residues. CDR1 is SGHAT and CDR2 is FQNNGV in the germline V gene. Between the trimmed V and J ends, which lost 0 bases and 4 bases, there was a span of 9 bases.

The rearrangement uses TRBV23-1 and TRBJ2-7; 8 bases are shared with TRBD1. TRBV23-1 has ORF status, its function being uncertain. The CDR3 totals 14 residues. The junction had 6 bases not matched to a gene; V was cut back by 5 bases and J by 3 bases. The CDR3 loop reads CASSKRTGSYEQYF. CDR3 nucleotides: TGCGCCAGCAGTAAACGGACAGGGAGCTACGAGCAGTACTTC.

The gene calls are TRBV28 and TRBJ1-1; D is unresolved. CDR3 length: 12 residues. Deletions cut 3 bases from V and 4 bases from J, with 6 bases between. Germline V gene lookup returns CDR1 MDHEN and CDR2 SYDVKM. CDR3 coding DNA: TGTGCCAGCAGTTTTGAGGTCACTGAAGCTTTCTTT. Its protein is CASSFEVTEAFF.

The V gene is TRBV18, the J gene TRBJ2-7, with D possibly matching TRBD2 (6 bases). V lost 6 bases to trimming and J lost 3 bases, with 15 bases between them. CDR3 length: 14 residues. CDR1 is KGHSH, CDR2 LQKENI, per germline. The CDR3, as DNA: TGTGCCAGCTCCCTCGGGGGTTCCTACTACGAGCAGTACTTC. Translating gives CASSLGGSYYEQYF. Full variable domain (outside the CDR3, taken from reference TRBV18 and TRBJ2-7): NAGVMQNPRHLVRRRGQEARLRCSPMKGHSHVYWYRQLPEEGLKFMVYLQKENIIDESGMPKERFSAEFPKEGPSILRIQQVVRGDSAAYFCASSLGGSYYEQYFGPGTRLTVT.

The chain combines TRBV25-1 with TRBJ2-7; TRBD1 is a possible D gene (6 bases). Trimming removed 9 bases at V and 4 bases at J, with 13 bases between. Germline-derived CDR1 and CDR2 are MGHDK and SYGVNS. This CDR3 spans 12 amino acids. The CDR3 DNA is TGTGCCAGTACAGGGTTGGCGTACGAGCAGTACTTC. Residues: CASTGLAYEQYF.